The clone carrying this T cell receptor beta chain came up many times. Its antigen is as yet unknown. This entry comes from a study of regulatory T cells in long-lasting Graves disease. Time point specified: persistent/refractory GD, antithyroid drugs over 5 years with positive TRAb. PBMCs were the source of the RNA used for TCR sequencing. Assembly of TCR beta libraries relied on iRepertoire HTBI primers together with Arm-PCR of CDR3 regions. MiXCR, run by TCRdb on the multiplex PCR reads, gives a single entry per CDR3 protein. Of fewer than 400,000 distinct CDR3 sequences listed, about 19% were seen once; the top ten hold roughly 29%. Study results and limitations: Study of thyroid tissue was not done, with only peripheral blood studied.

This CDR3 is 15 amino acids long. V was pared by 5 bases and J by 1 base, with 7 bases of the junction left unmatched. Germline V CDR1 and CDR2: SGHTA, FQGNSA. The receptor comes from a female donor with Graves disease. V usage is TRBV7-2 and J usage is TRBJ2-5; 7 nucleotides match TRBD2. Sequenced material: peripheral blood mononuclear cells (PBMCs), taken when the disease was refractory, from a patient treated with antithyroid drugs. CDR3 sequence (DNA): TGTGCCAGCAGCACGAAGCGGGGCGGCCAAGAGACCCAGTACTTC. Protein: CASSTKRGGQETQYF. Full variable domain (remainder filled in from reference TRBV7-2 and TRBJ2-5): GAGVSQSPSNKVTEKGKDVELRCDPISGHTALYWYRQSLGQGLEFLIYFQGNSAPDKSGLPSDRFSAERTGGSVSTLTIQRTQQEDSAVYLCASSTKRGGQETQYFGPGTRLLVL.